This entry concerns a single T cell receptor beta chain. The data were taken from a study of blood T cell repertoires in COVID-19. Whole-study context: Researchers got acute and convalescent COVID-19 samples from the United States, Italy and Spain. In each case, the material was cDNA or gDNA derived from T cells, B-cell-depleted T cells, or PBMCs.

Profiling relied on immunoSEQ multiplex PCR, and the TCRdb table lists in-frame clones only, not all of them. The sample contains about 210,000 clones, around 84% of which appear only once. With 6 bases removed from V and 1 base from J, the gap between germline ends came to 16 bases. CDR3 length: 15 residues. Germline CDR1 is LNHDA and CDR2 is SQIVND (reference sequence). Sequenced material: peripheral blood. This receptor was identified in a man aged 35-49 years who had recovered from COVID-19. The V call is TRBV19, the J call TRBJ2-7; maybe TRBD2 (6 bases). In DNA form, the CDR3 reads TGTGCCAGTAGCCCGGCACTAGCCTCGTCCTACGAGCAGTACTTC. Translation gives CASSPALASSYEQYF.